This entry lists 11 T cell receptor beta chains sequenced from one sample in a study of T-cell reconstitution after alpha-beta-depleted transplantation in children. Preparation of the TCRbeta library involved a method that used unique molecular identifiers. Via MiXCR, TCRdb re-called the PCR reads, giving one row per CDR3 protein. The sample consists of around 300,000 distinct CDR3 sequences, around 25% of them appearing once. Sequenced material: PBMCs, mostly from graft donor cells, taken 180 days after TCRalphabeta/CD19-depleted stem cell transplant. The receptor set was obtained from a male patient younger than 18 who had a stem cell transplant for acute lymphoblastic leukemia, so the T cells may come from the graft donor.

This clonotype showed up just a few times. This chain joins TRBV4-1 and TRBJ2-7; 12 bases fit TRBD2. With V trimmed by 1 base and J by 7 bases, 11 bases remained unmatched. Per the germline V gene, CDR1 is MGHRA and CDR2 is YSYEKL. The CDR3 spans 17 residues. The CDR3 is CASSQGALAGGPGEQYF. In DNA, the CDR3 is TGCGCCAGCAGCCAAGGGGCGCTAGCGGGAGGGCCCGGGGAGCAGTACTTC.

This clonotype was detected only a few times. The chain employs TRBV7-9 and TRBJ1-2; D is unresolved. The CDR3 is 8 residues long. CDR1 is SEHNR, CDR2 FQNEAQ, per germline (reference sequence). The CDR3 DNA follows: TGTGCGGCAGGTGGCTACACCTTC. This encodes CAAGGYTF. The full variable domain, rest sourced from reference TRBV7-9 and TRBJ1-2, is DTGVSQNPRHKITKRGQNVTFRCDPISEHNRLYWYRQTLGQGPEFLTYFQNEAQLEKSRLLSDRFSAERPKGSFSTLEIQRTEQGDSAMYLCAAGGYTFGSGTRLTVV.

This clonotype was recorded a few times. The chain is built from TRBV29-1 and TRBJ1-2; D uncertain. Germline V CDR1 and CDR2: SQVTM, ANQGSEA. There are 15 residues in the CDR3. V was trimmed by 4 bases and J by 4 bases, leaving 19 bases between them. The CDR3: CSVASLRNRSYGYTF. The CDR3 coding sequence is TGCAGCGTTGCCTCCCTCCGGAACAGAAGCTATGGCTACACCTTC.

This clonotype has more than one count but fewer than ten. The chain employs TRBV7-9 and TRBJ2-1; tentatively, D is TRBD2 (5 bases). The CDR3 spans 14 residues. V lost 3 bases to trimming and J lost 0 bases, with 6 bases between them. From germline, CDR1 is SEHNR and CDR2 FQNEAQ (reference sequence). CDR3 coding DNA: TGTGCCAGCAGCTTGGAGGTCTCCTACAATGAGCAGTTCTTC. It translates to CASSLEVSYNEQFF.

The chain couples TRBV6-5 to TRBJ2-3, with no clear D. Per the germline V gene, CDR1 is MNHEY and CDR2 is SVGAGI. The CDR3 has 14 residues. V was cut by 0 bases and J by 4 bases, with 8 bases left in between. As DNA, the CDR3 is TGTGCCAGCAGTTACTCGACCGTGGCAGATACGCAGTATTTT. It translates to CASSYSTVADTQYF.

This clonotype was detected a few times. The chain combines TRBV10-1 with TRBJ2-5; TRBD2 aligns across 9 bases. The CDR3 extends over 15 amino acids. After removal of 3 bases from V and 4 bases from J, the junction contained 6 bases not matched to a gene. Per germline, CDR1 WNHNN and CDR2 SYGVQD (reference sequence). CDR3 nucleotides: TGCGCCAGCAGTGACCCAGCGGGAGGATCAGAGACCCAGTACTTC. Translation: CASSDPAGGSETQYF.

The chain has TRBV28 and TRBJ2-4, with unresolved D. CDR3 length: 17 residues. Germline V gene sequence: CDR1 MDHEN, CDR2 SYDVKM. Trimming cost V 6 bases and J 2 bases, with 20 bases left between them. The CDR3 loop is CASSPLTLSFSKNIQYF. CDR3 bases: TGTGCCAGCAGCCCCCTGACACTATCCTTCTCCAAAAACATTCAGTACTTC.

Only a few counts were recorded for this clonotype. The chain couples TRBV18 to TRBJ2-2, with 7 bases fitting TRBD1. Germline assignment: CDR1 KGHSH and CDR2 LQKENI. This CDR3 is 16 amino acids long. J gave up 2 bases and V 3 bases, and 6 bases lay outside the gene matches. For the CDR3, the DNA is TGTGCCAGCTCACCCAACAACAGGGGAAACACCGGGGAGCTGTTTTTT. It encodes CASSPNNRGNTGELFF.

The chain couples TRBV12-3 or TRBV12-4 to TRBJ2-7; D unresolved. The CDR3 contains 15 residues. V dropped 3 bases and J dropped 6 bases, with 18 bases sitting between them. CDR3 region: CASSFVGSRALEQYF. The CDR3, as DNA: TGTGCCAGCAGTTTTGTGGGAAGCCGCGCCCTCGAGCAGTACTTC.

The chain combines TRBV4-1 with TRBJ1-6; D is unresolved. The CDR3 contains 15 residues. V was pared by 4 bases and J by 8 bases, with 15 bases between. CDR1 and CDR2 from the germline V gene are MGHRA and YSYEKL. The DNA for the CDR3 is TGCGCCAGCAGCCTTTTCAGTGGATTTGATTCACCCCTCCACTTT. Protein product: CASSLFSGFDSPLHF.

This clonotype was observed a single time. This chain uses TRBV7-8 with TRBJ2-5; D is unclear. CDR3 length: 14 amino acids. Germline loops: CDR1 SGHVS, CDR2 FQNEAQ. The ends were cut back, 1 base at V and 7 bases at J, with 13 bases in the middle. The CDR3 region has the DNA TGTGCCAGCAGCTTAGTCCGGAGCATGGGGACCCAGTACTTC. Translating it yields CASSLVRSMGTQYF.